This TCR beta chain originates from a study of cytomegalovirus exposure and HLA in healthy donors. Germline lookup yields CDR1 GTSNPN and CDR2 SVGIG (reference sequence). The CDR3 contains 14 residues. V lost 6 bases, J lost 1 base, and 7 bases stayed unmatched. Study observations and caveats: It was taken for granted in presence/absence analyses that sequencing depth across donors was roughly uniform.

A remark on this clone: Its matching antigen is unknown.

PCR employed 60 Vbeta and 13 Jbeta primers. Assay used: immunoSEQ multiplex PCR; TCRdb lists only in-frame clones, some missing. Of about 140,000 clones detected, just under 85% appear once; the ten largest clones hold roughly 9.7%. The sample comprised PBMCs. This clonotype was obtained from a woman aged 60-70 years in good health and CMV-seropositive. The chain couples TRBV30 to TRBJ2-7; TRBD1 agrees at 9 bases. The CDR3 region has the DNA TGTGCCTGCACTACCGGGACAGGGTCCTACGAGCAGTACTTC. Translation gives CACTTGTGSYEQYF.